This T cell receptor (beta chain) was retrieved from a study of radiation and T cells in renal cell carcinoma. Findings and limits, study-wide: In blood, top tumor clones expanded by 2 weeks, shrinking by 4.

On this clone itself: The antigen is undetermined.

Time point denoted: blood 2 weeks post-SBRT. Described treatment: 15 Gy SBRT to primary tumor, nephrectomy 4 weeks later. Radiation-treated patients gave blood at baseline, week 2 and week 4. The CDR3 loop spans 16 amino acids. Trimming removed 5 bases at V and 4 bases at J, with 21 bases between. Germline values: CDR1 SGHDT, CDR2 YYEEEE. Sequencing used immunoSEQ multiplex PCR; TCRdb keeps in-frame clones, though not all of them. Of some 150,000 clones listed, about 91% were seen once; the top ten hold approximately 13%. This chain links TRBV5-6 with TRBJ1-2, with D unresolved. The receptor comes from a woman aged 45 to 65 with renal cell carcinoma. The material was blood, obtained from a patient whose treatment included radiotherapy and nephrectomy. This CDR3 reads CASREKGARRIYGYTF. The CDR3 bases are TGTGCCAGCAGAGAAAAAGGAGCACGGAGGATCTATGGCTACACCTTC.